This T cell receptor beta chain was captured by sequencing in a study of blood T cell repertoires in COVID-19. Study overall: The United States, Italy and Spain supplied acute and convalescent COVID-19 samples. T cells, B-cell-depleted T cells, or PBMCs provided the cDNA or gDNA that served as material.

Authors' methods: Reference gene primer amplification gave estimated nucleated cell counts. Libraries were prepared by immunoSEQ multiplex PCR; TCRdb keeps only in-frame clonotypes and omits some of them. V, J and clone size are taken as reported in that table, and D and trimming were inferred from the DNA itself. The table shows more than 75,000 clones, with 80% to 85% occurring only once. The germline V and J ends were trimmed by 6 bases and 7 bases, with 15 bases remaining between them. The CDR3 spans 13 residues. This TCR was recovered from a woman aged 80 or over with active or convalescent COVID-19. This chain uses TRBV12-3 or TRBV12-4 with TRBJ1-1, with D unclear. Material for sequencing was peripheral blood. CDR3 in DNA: TGTGCCAGCAGCCAAGGAGAGACGGGTGAAGCTTTCTTT. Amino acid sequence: CASSQGETGEAFF.